This passage covers 23 T cell receptor beta chains from one sample sequenced in a study of cytomegalovirus exposure and HLA in healthy donors. Primers for the PCR totalled 60 Vbeta and 13 Jbeta. TCRdb's table, derived via immunoSEQ multiplex PCR, lists solely in-frame clones and lacks some. The repertoire holds about 110,000 clones, with about 78% as singletons. The specimen sequenced was PBMCs. Receptor source: a woman in her 30s in good health and CMV-seropositive.

The chain recombines TRBV4-2 with TRBJ1-6, with D unresolved. V was shortened by 0 bases and J by 0 bases, with 3 bases between the two germline ends. The CDR3 has 15 residues. Germline V gene data show CDR1 as LGHNA and CDR2 as YNFKEQ. CDR3 DNA sequence: TGTGCCAGCAGCCAAGACAGCTCCTATAATTCACCCCTCCACTTT. Protein sequence: CASSQDSSYNSPLHF.

V gene TRBV4-1 combines with J gene TRBJ1-1, with D perhaps matching TRBD1 (5 bases). Germline lookup yields CDR1 MGHRA and CDR2 YSYEKL. V was trimmed by 2 bases and J by 3 bases, leaving 10 bases between them. The CDR3 is made up of 14 amino acids. The CDR3 is CASSQQGVDTEAFF. The DNA for the CDR3 is TGCGCCAGCAGCCAACAGGGCGTGGACACTGAAGCTTTCTTT.

Written as DNA, the CDR3 is TGTGCCAGCAGCCCATGGGGGGGCCAGAATCAGCCCCAGCATTTT. Translation: CASSPWGGQNQPQHF. The V gene is TRBV6-1, the J gene TRBJ1-5; perhaps TRBD1 as D (6 bases). Germline CDR1 and CDR2: MNHNS and SASEGT. The CDR3 has 15 residues. The V end was cut by 6 bases, the J end by 4 bases, with 16 bases between.

The rearrangement uses TRBV7-2 and TRBJ2-3; possibly TRBD1 for D (5 bases). The length of the CDR3 is 12 residues. With 5 bases removed from V and 6 bases from J, the gap between germline ends came to 9 bases. Germline V gene data show CDR1 as SGHTA and CDR2 as FQGNSA. This CDR3 is CASSQGVDTQYF. The CDR3 bases are TGTGCCAGCAGCCAAGGGGTGGATACGCAGTATTTT. The variable domain in full, with the rest retrieved from reference TRBV7-2 and TRBJ2-3, is GAGVSQSPSNKVTEKGKDVELRCDPISGHTALYWYRQSLGQGLEFLIYFQGNSAPDKSGLPSDRFSAERTGGSVSTLTIQRTQQEDSAVYLCASSQGVDTQYFGPGTRLTVL.

V is TRBV30 and J is TRBJ1-2, with unresolved D. The length of the CDR3 is 13 residues. Trimming removed 2 bases at V and 4 bases at J, with 11 bases between. Germline loops: CDR1 GTSNPN, CDR2 SVGIG (reference sequence). CDR3 region: CAWSHSLPYGYTF. The CDR3 DNA reads as TGTGCCTGGAGTCACTCCCTACCCTATGGCTACACCTTC. Complete variable domain (other parts from reference TRBV30 and TRBJ1-2): SQTIHQWPATLVQPVGSPLSLECTVEGTSNPNLYWYRQAAGRGLQLLFYSVGIGQISSEVPQNLSASRPQDRQFILSSKKLLLSDSGFYLCAWSHSLPYGYTFGSGTRLTVV.

The chain joins TRBV7-9 to TRBJ2-1, with TRBD2 matching 8 bases. The CDR3 sequence is 14 residues long. V was clipped by 11 bases and J by 7 bases; unmatched bases: 13. Per germline, CDR1 SEHNR and CDR2 FQNEAQ (reference sequence). CDR3 sequence (DNA): TGTGCCGGGCGGTTTAGCGGGATTGAGAATGAGCAGTTCTTC. Amino acid sequence: CAGRFSGIENEQFF.

The rearrangement links TRBV4-1 to TRBJ1-5; TRBD1 matches at 7 bases. The CDR3 is 16 residues long. With V trimmed by 1 base and J by 2 bases, 5 bases remained unmatched. Germline-derived CDR1 and CDR2 are MGHRA and YSYEKL. The CDR3 here is CASSQGQGGGNQPQHF. In nucleotides, the CDR3 is TGCGCCAGCAGCCAAGGACAGGGAGGTGGCAATCAGCCCCAGCATTTT.

This clone was counted a few times. This chain uses TRBV5-1 with TRBJ1-1; 7 bases line up with TRBD1. Germline lookup yields CDR1 SGHRS and CDR2 YFSETQ. The CDR3 has 13 residues. Losses at the gene ends were 4 bases for V and 4 bases for J; bases not matched to a gene: 4. The DNA for the CDR3 is TGCGCCAGCAGCGTGACAGGGAGCACTGAAGCTTTCTTT. Translation: CASSVTGSTEAFF.

The chain is built from TRBV6-5 and TRBJ2-7; maybe TRBD1 (7 bases). Germline values: CDR1 MNHEY, CDR2 SVGAGI. The V end lost 7 bases, the J end lost 5 bases, and 21 bases lay between the germline ends. The length of the CDR3 is 15 residues. CDR3: CASNSGGTDFHEQYF. Here the CDR3 DNA reads TGTGCCAGCAACAGCGGCGGGACAGATTTCCACGAGCAGTACTTC.

The V gene is TRBV5-8, the J gene TRBJ1-2; D unresolved. The V end lost 2 bases, the J end lost 1 base, and 6 bases lay between the germline ends. This CDR3 comprises 13 residues. Germline CDR1 and CDR2: SGHTS and YDEGEE. The DNA for the CDR3 is TGTGCCAGCAGCTTCGTCGGTAACTATGGCTACACCTTC. Encoded protein: CASSFVGNYGYTF.

The chain has TRBV28 and TRBJ2-7; 9 bases are shared with TRBD1. The CDR3 contains 18 residues. CDR1 and CDR2 (germline): MDHEN, SYDVKM. Unmatched junction bases numbered 21, after V lost 7 bases and J lost 5 bases. The CDR3 here is CASTFTSISRTGENEQYF. In nucleotides, the CDR3 is TGTGCCAGCACCTTTACGTCAATATCGAGGACAGGGGAGAACGAGCAGTACTTC.

The chain is built from TRBV5-1 and TRBJ2-5; 9 nucleotides agree with TRBD2. The CDR3 runs 15 residues. Germline CDR1 and CDR2: SGHRS and YFSETQ. Unmatched junction bases numbered 4, after V lost 0 bases and J lost 4 bases. CDR3 residues: CASSLASGVRETQYF. The CDR3 DNA reads TGCGCCAGCAGCTTGGCTAGCGGGGTAAGAGAGACCCAGTACTTC.

The rearrangement joins TRBV7-9 to TRBJ1-4, with TRBD1 identical over 10 bases. The CDR3 has 17 residues. Germline V gene lookup returns CDR1 SEHNR and CDR2 FQNEAQ (reference sequence). V lost 4 bases to trimming and J lost 5 bases; unmatched junction nucleotides: 10. The CDR3 DNA reads TGTGCCAGCAGCTCCCGCAAGCCGGGACAGGGGAATGAAAAACTGTTTTTT. It translates to CASSSRKPGQGNEKLFF.

The V gene is TRBV7-9, the J gene TRBJ1-3, with 7 nucleotides matching TRBD1. CDR3 length: 16 amino acids. Germline CDR1 reads SEHNR; CDR2 reads FQNEAQ (reference sequence). J lost 0 bases, V lost 5 bases, and 7 bases had no gene match. The chain's CDR3 is CASSPHRGSSGNTIYF. CDR3 nucleotide sequence: TGTGCCAGCAGCCCCCACAGGGGATCCTCTGGAAACACCATATATTTT. The entire variable domain, with the rest obtained from reference TRBV7-9 and TRBJ1-3, is as follows: DTGVSQNPRHKITKRGQNVTFRCDPISEHNRLYWYRQTLGQGPEFLTYFQNEAQLEKSRLLSDRFSAERPKGSFSTLEIQRTEQGDSAMYLCASSPHRGSSGNTIYFGEGSWLTVV.

This chain uses TRBV10-3 with TRBJ1-2; D unresolved. The germline V and J ends were trimmed by 3 bases and 7 bases, with 6 bases remaining between them. The CDR3 is 11 amino acids. Germline V gene lookup returns CDR1 ENHRY and CDR2 SYGVKD. The CDR3 sequence: CAISDLFGYTF. The DNA of the CDR3 is TGTGCCATCAGTGATTTATTTGGCTACACCTTC.

V usage is TRBV6-1 and J usage is TRBJ1-1; 7 bases align to TRBD1. Germline V gene sequence: CDR1 MNHNS, CDR2 SASEGT. The ends lost 2 bases at V and 0 bases at J; junction bases unmatched: 9. The CDR3 consists of 17 residues. DNA of the CDR3: TGTGCCAGCAGTGAATCCCTTTGGGGGACAGTGAACACTGAAGCTTTCTTT. Protein product: CASSESLWGTVNTEAFF.

Here the CDR3 DNA reads TGCGCCAGCATGCAGGGGATGAATTCACCCCTCCACTTT. Translating it yields CASMQGMNSPLHF. V is TRBV5-1 and J is TRBJ1-6, with a tentative D call TRBD1 (6 bases). The germline V gene encodes CDR1 SGHRS and CDR2 YFSETQ. Trimming left V 6 bases short and J 7 bases short, with 11 bases between. CDR3 length: 13 amino acids.

This chain links TRBV5-1 with TRBJ1-3; 8 nucleotides align to TRBD1. This CDR3 is built from 16 residues. The V and J ends lost 4 bases and 0 bases, in that order; junction bases with no gene match: 6. Germline-derived CDR1 and CDR2 are SGHRS and YFSETQ. The CDR3 region is CASSAGTGFSGNTIYF. CDR3 DNA sequence: TGCGCCAGCAGCGCCGGGACAGGTTTCTCTGGAAACACCATATATTTT.

The V and J genes are TRBV30 and TRBJ2-2; weak D call: TRBD2 (5 bases). CDR1 is GTSNPN and CDR2 is SVGIG in the germline V gene (reference sequence). This CDR3 spans 16 amino acids. V lost 5 bases to trimming and J lost 2 bases, with 18 bases between them. The CDR3 DNA sequence: TGTGCCTGGGTTTCAGCGGCGCGAACCAACACCGGGGAGCTGTTTTTT. Protein product: CAWVSAARTNTGELFF.

The genes are TRBV19 and TRBJ1-3; maybe TRBD1 (6 bases). This CDR3 spans 18 amino acids. Germline CDR1 is LNHDA and CDR2 is SQIVND (reference sequence). V dropped 7 bases and J dropped 4 bases, with 26 bases sitting between them. The CDR3, as DNA: TGTGCCAGTACTTTAACTGTGGGGGCTTTCGTTTCCGGAAACACCATATATTTT. Translating it yields CASTLTVGAFVSGNTIYF.

The DNA for the CDR3 is TGTGCCAGCAGCCTCGGGAGGAGCACAGATACGCAGTATTTT. This translates into CASSLGRSTDTQYF. The chain recombines TRBV27 with TRBJ2-3; 7 bases align to TRBD2. Germline V gene data show CDR1 as MNHEY and CDR2 as SMNVEV (reference sequence). This CDR3 has 14 residues. Germline trimming cut 6 bases from V and 0 bases from J; bases unmatched to any gene: 3.

V gene TRBV21-1 combines with J gene TRBJ1-1; the tabulated D call, TRBD1, remains unverified against the DNA. TRBV21-1 is reported as a pseudogene. The CDR3 is 15 amino acids. DNA of the CDR3: TGTGCCAGCAGCAAGGGGAAATGGGGCAACACTGAAGCTTTCTTT. Its protein is CASSKGKWGNTEAFF.

This sequence joins TRBV19 and TRBJ1-1, with 9 bases matching TRBD1. The junction had 2 bases not matched to a gene; V was cut back by 3 bases and J by 6 bases. Germline V CDR1 and CDR2: LNHDA, SQIVND (reference sequence). CDR3 length: 13 amino acids. The CDR3 DNA reads as TGTGCCAGTAGTATCGACAGGGGGGCTGAAGCTTTCTTT. Its translation: CASSIDRGAEAFF.